What follows are 14 T cell receptor beta chains derived from one specimen sequenced in a study of T cells in Graves' hyperthyroidism and ophthalmopathy. Amplification yielded TCR beta CDR3 regions, with RNA transcripts as the source. A first-round RT-PCR of the TCR CDR3 used the HTBI primer set. TCRdb itself ran the multiplex PCR reads through MiXCR, one entry per CDR3 protein. The repertoire holds approximately 330,000 distinct CDR3 sequences, with about 13% as singletons. The sequenced sample was blood. These receptors were collected from a middle-aged woman with Graves' ophthalmopathy.

As to this clonotype: Given a much more abundant clone one base away, this may be a read error. This chain uses TRBV19 with TRBJ1-1; D gene ambiguous. Deletions cut 5 bases from V and 10 bases from J, with 17 bases between. The CDR3 runs to 13 residues. Germline V gene sequence: CDR1 LNHDA, CDR2 SQIVND (reference sequence). CDR3 loop: CASSFRPPSGAFF. The CDR3 DNA reads as TGTGCCAGTAGTTTCCGCCCTCCCAGTGGAGCTTTCTTT.

Many counts were recorded for this clonotype. This chain connects TRBV14 to TRBJ2-3, with 8 positions matching TRBD1. With V trimmed by 2 bases and J by 4 bases, 8 bases remained unmatched. The CDR3 runs 16 residues. Looked up from germline, CDR1 is SGHDN and CDR2 is FVKESK. CDR3 sequence reads: CASSQYRGVASDTQYF. The CDR3 DNA follows: TGTGCCAGCAGCCAATACAGGGGGGTCGCATCAGATACGCAGTATTTT.

The table lists this clonotype with many counts. The chain has TRBV7-2 and TRBJ2-1; 7 bases are shared with TRBD1. Germline CDR1 is SGHTA and CDR2 is FQGNSA. This CDR3 contains 16 residues. V trimming: 5 bases; J trimming: 2 bases; junction bases outside the gene matches: 9. Written as DNA, the CDR3 is TGTGCCAGCAGCACTTTCCGGGACAGAACCTACAATGAGCAGTTCTTC. Translated: CASSTFRDRTYNEQFF.

This clonotype was observed at least ten times. Its ends do not fully match the called genes, so a read error is possible. J is TRBJ2-3 and V is TRBV28; D may be TRBD2 (6 bases). The CDR3 is 15 residues long. Germline V gene sequence: CDR1 MDHEN, CDR2 SYDVKM. CDR3 region: CASNLGRGRTDTQYF. In DNA, the CDR3 is TGTGCCAGCAATTTAGGGCGGGGACGCACAGATACGCAGTATTTT. Full variable domain (rest looked up from reference TRBV28 and TRBJ2-3): DVKVTQSSRYLVKRTGEKVFLECVQDMDHENMFWYRQDPGLGLRLIYFSYDVKMKEKGDIPEGYSVSREKKERFSLILESASTNQTSMYLCASNLGRGRTDTQYFGPGTRLTVL.

This clonotype was observed at least ten times. The V and J genes are TRBV7-8 and TRBJ2-1; 9 nucleotides agree with TRBD1. CDR1 and CDR2 (germline): SGHVS, FQNEAQ. This CDR3 spans 14 amino acids. V was clipped by 5 bases and J by 7 bases; unmatched bases: 6. This CDR3 reads CASSETGGVNEQFF. CDR3 coding DNA: TGTGCCAGCAGCGAGACAGGGGGTGTAAATGAGCAGTTCTTC.

The V and J genes are TRBV10-3 and TRBJ2-7, with TRBD1 matching over 8 bases. V shed 6 bases, J shed 6 bases, and the junction held 10 bases outside the gene matches. This CDR3 spans 14 amino acids. Germline V gene data show CDR1 as ENHRY and CDR2 as SYGVKD. The CDR3 is CAIREGQGAGEQYF. The CDR3 bases are TGTGCCATCAGGGAAGGACAGGGAGCGGGCGAGCAGTACTTC.

The CDR3 DNA reads TGCGCCAGCAGCACCAATTCTCGGTTTGGCACTTTCTTT. Protein: CASSTNSRFGTFF. The chain carries TRBV4-1 and TRBJ1-1, with D unclear. Germline lookup yields CDR1 MGHRA and CDR2 YSYEKL. Trimming stripped 5 bases from V and 12 bases from J, with 19 bases between. The CDR3 spans 13 residues.

In its sample, this clonotype was seen many times. CDR3 protein: CASSYRTGWNSPLHF. The CDR3 coding sequence is TGTGCCAGCAGTTATAGGACAGGTTGGAATTCACCCCTCCACTTT. V usage is TRBV6-5 and J usage is TRBJ1-6, with 7 bases that match TRBD1. The CDR3 runs 15 residues. Germline lookup yields CDR1 MNHEY and CDR2 SVGAGI. After removal of 3 bases from V and 7 bases from J, the junction contained 6 bases not matched to a gene.

V usage is TRBV18 and J usage is TRBJ2-2, with no clear D. The germline V and J ends were trimmed by 3 bases and 1 base, with 3 bases remaining between them. CDR3 length: 13 residues. CDR1 and CDR2 (germline): KGHSH, LQKENI. The chain's CDR3 is CASSPLNTGELFF. The CDR3 DNA reads TGTGCCAGCTCACCGCTGAACACCGGGGAGCTGTTTTTT.

This clonotype was detected a few times. The chain couples TRBV28 to TRBJ2-5; possibly TRBD1 for D (6 bases). The CDR3 length is 14 residues. Per germline, CDR1 MDHEN and CDR2 SYDVKM. V was trimmed by 6 bases and J by 7 bases, leaving 18 bases between them. The CDR3 nucleotides are TGTGCCAGCAGCTTAAAGGGGACAAGTGGGACCCAGTACTTC. It is translated as CASSLKGTSGTQYF.

With respect to this clonotype: Sequence at one end of the junction differs from germline and may be a read error. This chain connects TRBV15 to TRBJ2-1, with TRBD2 identical over 9 bases. Per the germline V gene, CDR1 is LNHNV and CDR2 is YYDKDF (reference sequence). The CDR3 sequence is 13 residues long. The chain's CDR3 is CAASGGLALEQFF. Here the CDR3 DNA reads TGTGCCGCCAGCGGGGGACTAGCTCTTGAGCAGTTCTTC.

Only a few counts were recorded for this clonotype. Being one base from a much bigger clone, this may be a read error. The gene calls are TRBV11-1 and TRBJ2-1; tentatively, D is TRBD1 (6 bases). This CDR3 has 15 amino acids. Trimming cost V 1 base and J 9 bases, with 16 bases left between them. Germline-derived CDR1 and CDR2 are SGHAT and FQDESV (reference sequence). The CDR3 is CASSLGARGLGEQFF. DNA of the CDR3: TGTGCCAGCAGCTTAGGCGCCAGGGGCTTGGGTGAGCAGTTCTTC. The variable domain in full, completed from reference TRBV11-1 and TRBJ2-1, reads EAEVAQSPRYKITEKSQAVAFWCDPISGHATLYWYRQILGQGPELLVQFQDESVVDDSQLPKDRFSAERLKGVDSTLKIQPAELGDSAMYLCASSLGARGLGEQFFGPGTRLTVL.

The sample holds many counts of this clonotype. This chain uses TRBV19 with TRBJ1-1, with TRBD1 as a possible D gene (5 bases). V lost 4 bases and J 1 base, leaving 16 bases between the germline ends. Germline loops: CDR1 LNHDA, CDR2 SQIVND (reference sequence). The CDR3 has 16 amino acids. This CDR3 is CASSTGRGTGNTEAFF. The CDR3 DNA sequence: TGTGCCAGTAGTACAGGACGTGGGACGGGGAACACTGAAGCTTTCTTT.

This clonotype has a count of ten or more. The chain links TRBV20-1 to TRBJ2-5; 9 bases agree with TRBD2. The CDR3 spans 14 residues. The V gene end was trimmed by 3 bases and the J gene end by 2 bases; junction bases not matched to a gene: 4. The germline CDR1 and CDR2 sequences are DFQATT and SNEGSKA (reference sequence). The CDR3 region is CSASPREGQETQYF. The CDR3 region has the DNA TGCAGTGCTAGCCCGCGGGAGGGTCAAGAGACCCAGTACTTC.